These 28 T cell receptor beta chains came from one sample sequenced in a study of technical replicates of blood from a handful of donors. Profiling relied on immunoSEQ multiplex PCR, and the TCRdb table lists in-frame clones only, not all of them. This sample has about 85,000 clones; roughly 94% occur once, and the top ten carry roughly 0.25%. What was sequenced was T cells isolated from PBMCs. Every receptor here comes from a human donor in good health.

V usage is TRBV4-2 and J usage is TRBJ2-7; 8 nucleotides align to TRBD2. This CDR3 is 15 amino acids long. CDR1 is LGHNA and CDR2 is YNFKEQ in the germline V gene. V gave up 1 base and J gave up 0 bases; unmatched junction bases: 2. CDR3 in amino acids: CASSQGLANSYEQYF. DNA for the CDR3: TGTGCCAGCAGCCAAGGACTAGCGAACTCCTACGAGCAGTACTTC.

This clone was counted between two and nine times. This chain connects TRBV11-3 to TRBJ2-1, with 8 bases fitting TRBD2. Germline V lookup: CDR1 SGHNT, CDR2 YENEEA. Losses at the gene ends were 5 bases for V and 7 bases for J; bases not matched to a gene: 4. The CDR3 has 13 amino acids. In DNA, the CDR3 is TGTGCCAGCAGCCCCCGCGGGAGGAATGAGCAGTTCTTC. Its protein is CASSPRGRNEQFF.

The count of this clone is one. The V and J genes are TRBV11-2 and TRBJ1-2; maybe TRBD1 (5 bases). The V gene lost 4 bases and the J gene lost 0 bases, with 12 bases spanning the gap. This CDR3 comprises 15 residues. Germline V gives CDR1 SGHAT, CDR2 FQNNGV. CDR3 region: CASSSPREPNYGYTF. Written as DNA, the CDR3 is TGTGCCAGCAGCTCCCCCAGGGAACCTAACTATGGCTACACCTTC.

The gene calls are TRBV6-6 and TRBJ2-7; D remains unclear. This CDR3 comprises 12 residues. From germline, CDR1 is MNHNY and CDR2 SVGAGI (reference sequence). V lost 4 bases, J lost 3 bases, and 7 bases lay in between. The CDR3 protein is CASSSSYYEQYF. CDR3 DNA: TGTGCCAGCAGTTCTTCCTACTACGAGCAGTACTTC.

V gene TRBV28 combines with J gene TRBJ2-3; 11 bases align to TRBD2. Germline-derived CDR1 and CDR2 are MDHEN and SYDVKM. Trimming took 3 bases from V and 0 from J; bases not matched to a gene: 8. This CDR3 is 18 amino acids long. In DNA form, the CDR3 reads TGTGCCAGCAGTTTCTCCGGACTAGCGGGTCTCAGCACAGATACGCAGTATTTT. Translating it yields CASSFSGLAGLSTDTQYF.

This chain connects TRBV9 to TRBJ1-2, with D perhaps TRBD1 (5 bases). The CDR3 runs to 13 residues. The V and J ends lost 4 bases and 6 bases respectively, with 13 bases between them. The germline V gene has CDR1 SGDLS and CDR2 YYNGEE. DNA for the CDR3: TGTGCCAGCAGCACACAGGCCTTCGATGGCTACACCTTC. Translation gives CASSTQAFDGYTF.

This chain links TRBV9 with TRBJ1-1; no reliable D call. The CDR3 contains 17 residues. Germline-derived CDR1 and CDR2 are SGDLS and YYNGEE. Trimming removed 0 bases from V and 1 base from J, with 16 bases in between. The CDR3 spells CASSVGGGSGSNTEAFF. The CDR3 DNA follows: TGTGCCAGCAGCGTAGGCGGTGGATCGGGGTCGAACACTGAAGCTTTCTTT.

The chain combines TRBV4-1 with TRBJ2-3; 13 positions match TRBD2. The V gene's germline CDR1 is MGHRA and CDR2 YSYEKL. The junction had 5 bases not matched to a gene; V was cut back by 0 bases and J by 2 bases. This CDR3 contains 18 residues. The CDR3 loop reads CASSQDLGLAGPTDTQYF. The CDR3 region has the DNA TGCGCCAGCAGCCAAGATTTGGGACTAGCGGGACCCACAGATACGCAGTATTTT.

V and J are TRBV7-9 and TRBJ2-3, with D unresolved. In germline, CDR1 is SEHNR, CDR2 FQNEAQ (reference sequence). With 6 bases removed from V and 0 bases from J, the gap between germline ends came to 13 bases. The CDR3 totals 15 residues. CDR3 sequence (DNA): TGTGCCAGCAGGCCACAGAGTGCTAGCACAGATACGCAGTATTTT. This translates into CASRPQSASTDTQYF.

The CDR3 nucleotides are TGTGCCAGCAGCTCCACCCTGGCGGGTGCCTCCTACGAGCAGTACTTC. Translation: CASSSTLAGASYEQYF. The chain uses TRBV9 and TRBJ2-7, with D maybe TRBD2 (5 bases). CDR3 length: 16 amino acids. Trimming removed 4 bases at V and 0 bases at J, with 17 bases between. From germline, CDR1 is SGDLS and CDR2 YYNGEE.

This chain joins TRBV19 and TRBJ2-3; 10 nucleotides match TRBD2. V shed 9 bases and J 5 bases; nucleotides not matched to a gene: 14. The CDR3 is made up of 16 amino acids. From germline, CDR1 is LNHDA and CDR2 SQIVND (reference sequence). CDR3 in DNA: TGTGCCAGCAGACCCAACAGCGGGGGGGCCGTAGATACGCAGTATTTT. Its translation is CASRPNSGGAVDTQYF.

This sequence joins TRBV9 and TRBJ2-3, with 7 nucleotides matching TRBD2. The CDR3 runs 15 residues. Germline V gives CDR1 SGDLS, CDR2 YYNGEE. V lost 3 bases and J lost 4; bases outside the gene matches: 8. In DNA, the CDR3 is TGTGCCAGCAGCGCGAAGGGCGGGAGATCAGATACGCAGTATTTT. Encoded protein: CASSAKGGRSDTQYF.

This rearrangement joins TRBV4-2 to TRBJ2-7; 9 bases line up with TRBD2. This CDR3 region has 14 residues. Trimming cost V 2 bases and J 4 bases; bases outside gene matches: 3. Germline loops: CDR1 LGHNA, CDR2 YNFKEQ. CDR3 in amino acids: CASSQNSGSYEQYF. The DNA of the CDR3 is TGTGCCAGCAGCCAAAATAGCGGGAGTTACGAGCAGTACTTC.

The chain joins TRBV10-1 to TRBJ2-3; 8 nucleotides line up with TRBD1. Unmatched junction bases numbered 7, after V lost 6 bases and J lost 2 bases. Germline lookup yields CDR1 WNHNN and CDR2 SYGVQD (reference sequence). The CDR3 sequence is 15 residues long. The CDR3 DNA reads as TGCGCCAGCAGCCAAGGACAGGGTATCACAGATACGCAGTATTTT. It specifies CASSQGQGITDTQYF.

The rearrangement links TRBV9 to TRBJ1-2; no definite D call. The V and J ends lost 4 bases and 8 bases respectively, with 21 bases between them. Per germline, CDR1 SGDLS and CDR2 YYNGEE. The CDR3 extends over 15 amino acids. The DNA of the CDR3 is TGTGCCAGCAGCCCCCGGGGAGGGTACATGGGAGGCTACACCTTC. Its translation is CASSPRGGYMGGYTF.

The chain carries TRBV4-2 and TRBJ2-7; a possible D gene is TRBD1 (6 bases). The length of the CDR3 is 15 residues. V lost 4 bases to trimming and J lost 2 bases, with 15 bases between them. Germline values: CDR1 LGHNA, CDR2 YNFKEQ. The CDR3 loop reads CASSRRQEGTYEQYF. Here the CDR3 DNA reads TGTGCCAGCAGCCGTCGACAGGAAGGGACCTACGAGCAGTACTTC.

The count of this clone is one. This chain joins TRBV29-1 and TRBJ2-1; D is uncertain. The CDR3 runs to 14 residues. Germline V gene data show CDR1 as SQVTM and CDR2 as ANQGSEA. V lost 4 bases and J 5 bases, leaving 15 bases between the germline ends. The CDR3 is CSVGGTILNNEQFF. CDR3 DNA sequence: TGCAGCGTTGGCGGAACAATCTTAAACAATGAGCAGTTCTTC.

The V and J genes are TRBV9 and TRBJ2-1; the match to TRBD2 covers 8 bases. The CDR3 is 15 amino acids. The germline CDR1 and CDR2 sequences are SGDLS and YYNGEE. J gave up 5 bases and V 3 bases, and 7 bases lay outside the gene matches. The CDR3 nucleotides are TGTGCCAGCAGCGCCGGGGGGGCGGTCAACAATGAGCAGTTCTTC. Translated, it gives CASSAGGAVNNEQFF. The variable domain in full, completed from reference TRBV9 and TRBJ2-1, reads DSGVTQTPKHLITATGQRVTLRCSPRSGDLSVYWYQQSLDQGLQFLIQYYNGEERAKGNILERFSAQQFPDLHSELNLSSLELGDSALYFCASSAGGAVNNEQFFGPGTRLTVL.

In DNA form, the CDR3 reads TGTGCCAGCAGCTTAGCGCTAGCGGGCTATGAGCAGTTCTTC. This gives the protein CASSLALAGYEQFF. J is TRBJ2-1 and V is TRBV7-9; 8 bases are shared with TRBD2. V gave up 0 bases and J gave up 8 bases; unmatched junction bases: 3. This CDR3 comprises 14 residues. Germline lookup yields CDR1 SEHNR and CDR2 FQNEAQ (reference sequence).

On this clone: Mismatch with germline at one junction end may stem from a read error. The CDR3 nucleotides are TGCCGGAGCTTGAGTTTTGGCCGCCAAGAGACCCAGTACTTC. This codes for CRSLSFGRQETQYF. The chain links TRBV5-6 to TRBJ2-5; unclear D gene. Germline CDR1 reads SGHDT; CDR2 reads YYEEEE. This CDR3 is 14 amino acids long.

This chain connects TRBV7-6 to TRBJ2-5; a weak D match, TRBD2 (5 bases). This CDR3 is 17 amino acids long. V lost 1 base to trimming and J lost 2 bases, with 17 bases between them. The germline CDR1 and CDR2 sequences are SGHVS and FNYEAQ. CDR3 amino acids: CASSLGGWPPVQETQYF. As DNA, the CDR3 is TGTGCCAGCAGCTTAGGAGGGTGGCCTCCCGTACAAGAGACCCAGTACTTC.

The rearrangement links TRBV6-1 to TRBJ1-2; 10 bases are shared with TRBD1. CDR1 and CDR2 (germline): MNHNS, SASEGT. The trim removed 3 bases at V and 4 bases at J, leaving 20 bases unmatched. There are 20 residues in the CDR3. The CDR3 protein is CASSERQGANLLPPFYGYTF. CDR3 bases: TGTGCCAGCAGTGAGAGACAGGGGGCAAACCTTTTACCCCCCTTCTATGGCTACACCTTC.

The rearrangement joins TRBV7-2 to TRBJ2-6, with TRBD2 identical over 8 bases. Trimming at V came to 4 bases and at J to 0 bases, leaving 8 bases not matched to a gene. Germline assignment: CDR1 SGHTA and CDR2 FQGNSA. The CDR3 has 18 residues. CDR3 region: CASSSERGTHSGANVLTF. For the CDR3, the DNA is TGTGCCAGCAGCTCTGAGCGGGGGACACACTCTGGGGCCAACGTCCTGACTTTC.

J is TRBJ1-1 and V is TRBV11-3; D perhaps matches TRBD1 (5 bases). Trimming removed 5 bases from V and 4 bases from J, with 17 bases in between. CDR1 is SGHNT, CDR2 YENEEA, per germline. CDR3 length equals 15 residues. CDR3 sequence: CASSHSGGGGTEAFF. The CDR3 DNA sequence: TGTGCCAGCAGCCACTCGGGTGGGGGGGGCACTGAAGCTTTCTTT.

The gene calls are TRBV5-1 and TRBJ2-7, with TRBD2 matching over 9 bases. This CDR3 is 15 amino acids long. Germline V gene sequence: CDR1 SGHRS, CDR2 YFSETQ. J gave up 2 bases and V 5 bases, and 8 bases lay outside the gene matches. Written as DNA, the CDR3 is TGCGCCAGCAGTGACGGACTAGCGTCAACCTACGAGCAGTACTTC. Its translation is CASSDGLASTYEQYF.

This chain connects TRBV9 to TRBJ2-1, with 11 positions matching TRBD2. The CDR3 is 15 amino acids. The V and J ends lost 3 bases and 6 bases, in that order; junction bases with no gene match: 5. From germline, CDR1 is SGDLS and CDR2 YYNGEE. The CDR3, as DNA: TGTGCCAGCAGCGCATTTAGCGGGGGGGGCAATGAGCAGTTCTTC. It yields the protein CASSAFSGGGNEQFF.

J is TRBJ1-4 and V is TRBV7-9, with D tentatively TRBD1 (5 bases). V lost 5 bases, J lost 2 bases, and 12 bases lay in between. Germline V gene sequence: CDR1 SEHNR, CDR2 FQNEAQ (reference sequence). The CDR3 has 15 amino acids. DNA of the CDR3: TGTGCCAGCAGCCGGATTCGGGGGACTAATGAAAAACTGTTTTTT. Translating gives CASSRIRGTNEKLFF.

CDR3 nucleotide sequence: TGTGCCAGCAGCTTAAGTCGGCCCTCAGGGCCCTACAATGAGCAGTTCTTC. Translated, it gives CASSLSRPSGPYNEQFF. V gene TRBV5-4 combines with J gene TRBJ2-1; maybe TRBD1 (5 bases). Trimming shortened V by 2 bases and J by 2 bases, and 17 bases separated the two germline ends. There are 17 residues in the CDR3. The V gene's germline CDR1 is SGHNT and CDR2 YYREEE (reference sequence). The full variable domain, with the rest looked up from reference TRBV5-4 and TRBJ2-1, is ETGVTQSPTHLIKTRGQQVTLRCSSQSGHNTVSWYQQALGQGPQFIFQYYREEENGRGNFPPRFSGLQFPNYSSELNVNALELDDSALYLCASSLSRPSGPYNEQFFGPGTRLTVL.